This T cell receptor beta chain appears in the sequencing data of a study of cytomegalovirus exposure and HLA in healthy donors. Study results and caveats: Within the data, a cluster of highly shared sequence variants was likely a sequencing artifact. Reports described diagnosis of cytomegalovirus status by the classifier as highly specific and sensitive.

Trimming removed 6 bases from V and 6 bases from J; junction bases left unmatched: 5. CDR1 is SGHTA and CDR2 is FQGNSA in the germline V gene. This CDR3 region has 13 residues. The primer mix had 60 Vbeta and 13 Jbeta primers. Measured with immunoSEQ multiplex PCR; TCRdb has only the in-frame clones, and not every one. The sample consists of 150,000 to 200,000 clones, over 75% of them appearing once. Points on this clone: Its antigen is unknown.

This TCR was sampled from a girl less than two years old in good health and CMV-seronegative. The chain has TRBV7-2 and TRBJ1-2; 9 bases agree with TRBD1. Sequenced input: PBMCs. CDR3 DNA: TGTGCCAGCAGTATAGGACAGGGGAATGGCTACACCTTC. Its protein product is CASSIGQGNGYTF.